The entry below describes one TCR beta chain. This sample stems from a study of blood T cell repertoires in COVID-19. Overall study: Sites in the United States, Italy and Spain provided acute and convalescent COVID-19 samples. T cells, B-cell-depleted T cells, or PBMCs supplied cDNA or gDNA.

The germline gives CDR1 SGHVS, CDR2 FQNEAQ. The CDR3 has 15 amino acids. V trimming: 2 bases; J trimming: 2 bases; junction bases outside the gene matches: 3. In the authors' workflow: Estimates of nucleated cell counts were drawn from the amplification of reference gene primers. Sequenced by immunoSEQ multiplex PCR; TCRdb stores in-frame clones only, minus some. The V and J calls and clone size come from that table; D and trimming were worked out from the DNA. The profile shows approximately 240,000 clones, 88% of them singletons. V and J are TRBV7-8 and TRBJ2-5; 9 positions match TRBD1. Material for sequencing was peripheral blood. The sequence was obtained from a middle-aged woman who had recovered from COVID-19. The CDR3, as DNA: TGTGCCAGCAGCTTAAACAGGGGGCAGCAAGAGACCCAGTACTTC. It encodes CASSLNRGQQETQYF.